Each of the 7 T cell receptor beta chains below was sequenced from the same sample in a study of human T cells and chemical hapten exposure. One entry per CDR3 protein results from TCRdb running MiXCR on the RACE reads. Found here are around 330,000 distinct CDR3 sequences, approximately 5% of them singletons; the top ten hold about 8.7%. The time point here: pre-sensitization, week 0. The treatment here: therapeutic diphenylcyclopropenone sensitization with weekly scalp DPC. The specimen comprised whole blood, sampled in connection with sensitization to the hapten diphenylcyclopropenone (DPC). Source of these receptors: a woman between 18 and 29 years old with alopecia areata. Some clones in this sample may be carry-over from other donors' samples.

This clonotype was seen more than once but under ten times. J is TRBJ2-3 and V is TRBV6-6; 10 nucleotides align to TRBD2. The CDR3 is 17 residues long. Germline V gene data show CDR1 as MNHNY and CDR2 as SVGAGI (reference sequence). Trimming at V came to 5 bases and at J to 5 bases, leaving 13 bases not matched to a gene. Here the CDR3 reads CASSAPWSGGARDTQYF. CDR3 in DNA: TGTGCCAGCAGTGCACCCTGGAGCGGGGGGGCCAGAGATACGCAGTATTTT.

This clonotype was counted many times. The chain employs TRBV6-6 and TRBJ1-1; D unresolved. The V gene's germline CDR1 is MNHNY and CDR2 SVGAGI (reference sequence). There are 15 residues in the CDR3. Deletions cut 4 bases from V and 1 base from J, with 13 bases between. The CDR3 DNA reads TGTGCCAGCAGTTTAAAAATGCGGGAGAACACTGAAGCTTTCTTT. Its protein is CASSLKMRENTEAFF.

This clonotype was found many times. V usage is TRBV11-2 and J usage is TRBJ2-3; a weak D match, TRBD2 (7 bases). The CDR3 length is 17 residues. The V and J ends lost 6 bases and 2 bases respectively, with 21 bases between them. The germline V gene has CDR1 SGHAT and CDR2 FQNNGV. This chain's CDR3 is CASSPPLGGPNTDTQYF. The CDR3 DNA is TGTGCCAGCAGTCCCCCCCTGGGGGGGCCGAACACAGATACGCAGTATTTT. Based on the CDR3 plus reference TRBV11-2 and TRBJ2-3, the full variable domain is EAGVAQSPRYKIIEKRQSVAFWCNPISGHATLYWYQQILGQGPKLLIQFQNNGVVDDSQLPKDRFSAERLKGVDSTLKIQPAKLEDSAVYLCASSPPLGGPNTDTQYFGPGTRLTVL.

This clonotype was seen at least ten times. The chain recombines TRBV3-1 with TRBJ2-3; possibly TRBD2 for D (5 bases). The CDR3 contains 13 residues. Trimming took off 2 bases at V and 5 bases at J, with 8 bases between the two ends. The germline CDR1 and CDR2 sequences are LGHDT and YNNKEL (reference sequence). CDR3 sequence reads: CASSQSGVDTQYF. The CDR3, as DNA: TGTGCCAGCAGCCAATCCGGGGTAGATACGCAGTATTTT.

This clonotype was observed at least ten times. The gene calls are TRBV12-3 or TRBV12-4 and TRBJ2-3; 8 positions agree with TRBD2. The CDR3 runs 16 residues. Germline trimming cut 5 bases from V and 4 bases from J; bases unmatched to any gene: 11. Here the CDR3 DNA reads TGTGCCAGCAGTCTTTCCTCGGGACTAGGGGCAGATACGCAGTATTTT. This translates into CASSLSSGLGADTQYF.

A note on this clonotype: This may stem from a read error, because a much larger clone lies one nucleotide away. The chain employs TRBV7-2 and TRBJ1-2, with TRBD1 identical over 7 bases. Germline CDR1 is SGHTA and CDR2 is FQGNSA. This CDR3 comprises 14 residues. V shed 4 bases, J shed 7 bases, and the junction held 9 bases outside the gene matches. This CDR3 is CASSSGQAYFGYTF. CDR3 in DNA: TGTGCCAGCAGCTCCGGACAGGCTTACTTTGGCTACACCTTC.

This clonotype has just a few counts. The rearrangement uses TRBV6-2 or TRBV6-3 and TRBJ1-1, with TRBD1 matching 9 bases. The CDR3 runs to 17 residues. Germline lookup yields CDR1 MNHEY and CDR2 SVGEGT. The J segment lost 2 bases and the V segment lost 4 bases, leaving 11 bases of the junction unmatched. CDR3 amino acids: CASSLTTGGKTNTEAFF. CDR3 nucleotides: TGTGCCAGCAGTTTAACTACAGGGGGCAAGACTAACACTGAAGCTTTCTTT.